Below, 6 T cell receptor beta chains from the same sample are listed, as sequenced in a study of T cells in Graves' hyperthyroidism and ophthalmopathy (dated by TCRdb to 2018 to 2020). The library was built by means of multiplex PCR. TCRdb names Illumina HiSeq 2000 as the instrument used. Amplification of TCR beta CDR3 regions was carried out from RNA transcripts. A first-round RT-PCR of the TCR CDR3 used the HTBI primer set with the Qiagen OneStep RT-PCR kit. TCRdb ran its own pipeline on the public reads, namely fastp trimming at Q25 and MiXCR clone calling, and kept in-frame beta chains. Every distinct CDR3 protein forms one entry, paired with its most common genes and DNA. The sample table records about 300,000 distinct CDR3 sequences; around a fifth of these occur just once. Under 45% of the sample lies in the top ten. Specimen: blood. These receptors came from a man aged 45-65 years with Graves' ophthalmopathy.

Turning to this clonotype: Sequence at one end of the junction differs from germline and may be a read error. The CDR3 nucleotides are TGTGCCACCAGTGGTACAGGGGGTGGCTCTGGGGCCAACGTCCTGACTTTC. Its protein product is CATSGTGGGSGANVLTF. The chain links TRBV10-3 to TRBJ2-6; the match to TRBD1 covers 8 bases. This CDR3 spans 17 amino acids. Germline V gene lookup returns CDR1 ENHRY and CDR2 SYGVKD.

The chain carries TRBV5-1 and TRBJ1-1; tentatively, D is TRBD1 (5 bases). The CDR3 sequence is 13 residues long. Germline V CDR1 and CDR2: SGHRS, YFSETQ. Trimming pared 2 bases from V and 9 bases from J, leaving 14 bases between. Written as DNA, the CDR3 is TGCGCCAGCAGCTTCCCGGGACCGGGGAAAGCTTTCTTT. Amino acid sequence: CASSFPGPGKAFF.

This clonotype has at least ten counts. The chain is built from TRBV2 and TRBJ2-3; TRBD2 matches at 9 bases. The CDR3 contains 15 residues. CDR1 and CDR2 from the germline V gene are SNHLY and FYNNEI. Germline trimming cut 8 bases from V and 4 bases from J; bases unmatched to any gene: 10. The CDR3 protein is CASVRSGRIADTQYF. As DNA, the CDR3 is TGTGCCAGCGTTCGTAGCGGGAGAATCGCAGATACGCAGTATTTT.

This clonotype has a count of ten or more. CDR3 in amino acids: CASSFSDGLNTEAFF. The DNA for the CDR3 is TGTGCCAGCAGCTTCTCCGACGGACTGAACACTGAAGCTTTCTTT. V is TRBV7-8 and J is TRBJ1-1, with D unresolved. The CDR3 sequence is 15 residues long. The germline CDR1 and CDR2 sequences are SGHVS and FQNEAQ. V dropped 3 bases and J dropped 0 bases, with 11 bases sitting between them.

This clonotype was observed a few times. A much more abundant neighbour one base away suggests this may be a read error. The chain joins TRBV28 to TRBJ2-3; TRBD1 aligns across 7 bases. The DNA matches TRBJ1-5 better at its end, which makes the J call doubtful. In germline, CDR1 is MDHEN, CDR2 SYDVKM. The CDR3 spans 15 residues. CDR3 in amino acids: CASGGQVTRTDTQHF. The CDR3 DNA sequence: TGTGCCAGCGGAGGACAGGTAACCCGCACAGATACGCAGCATTTT.

This clonotype has at least ten counts. The chain is built from TRBV29-1 and TRBJ2-1, with 7 bases aligning to TRBD1. V dropped 0 bases and J dropped 7; count of bases not matched to a gene: 9. CDR1 is SQVTM, CDR2 ANQGSEA, per germline. CDR3 size: 15 residues. The CDR3: CSVEDRQGSWNEQFF. As DNA, the CDR3 is TGCAGCGTTGAAGATCGACAGGGTAGTTGGAATGAGCAGTTCTTC.